A selection of T cell receptor beta chains follows, all from one sample in a study of cytomegalovirus exposure and HLA in healthy donors. Profiled with immunoSEQ multiplex PCR; TCRdb holds only in-frame clones, not every one. The sample carries 110,000 or so clones, under 85% recorded once. Source material: PBMCs. These receptors came from a man aged 30 to 45 in good health and CMV-seronegative. CDR3s include the opening cysteine and the closing phenylalanine or tryptophan. The order of the fields is CDR3 DNA, CDR3 protein, D gene, clone size, V gene, J gene. The D gene is left open where the match is weak. Not all rows give a size; the values are once, few, many and, for expanded clones, a class.

CDR3nt: TGTGCCAGCTCACTCGGGGGTAACTATGGCTACACCTTC
CDR3aa: CASSLGGNYGYTF
d_gene: .
abundance: few
v_gene: TRBV18
j_gene: TRBJ1-2

CDR3nt: TGTGCCAGCAGCCGGGGACAGCAACTGAACACTGAAGCTTTCTTT
CDR3aa: CASSRGQQLNTEAFF
d_gene: TRBD1
abundance: .
v_gene: TRBV7-2
j_gene: TRBJ1-1

CDR3nt: TGTGCCAGCAGCTGGGACAGGAACAACTATGGCTACACCTTC
CDR3aa: CASSWDRNNYGYTF
d_gene: TRBD1
abundance: .
v_gene: TRBV5-6
j_gene: TRBJ1-2

CDR3nt: TGCGCCAGCAGCCCCCGGACGGGGGGCGCGGACACCATATATTTT
CDR3aa: CASSPRTGGADTIYF
d_gene: .
abundance: once
v_gene: TRBV4-3
j_gene: TRBJ1-3

CDR3nt: TGTGCCAGCAGCCCCGACAACTACGAGCAGTACTTC
CDR3aa: CASSPDNYEQYF
d_gene: .
abundance: few
v_gene: TRBV7-2
j_gene: TRBJ2-7

CDR3nt: TGTGCCAGCAGTCCCGGCAGCGGGGTCTCCTACAATGAGCAGTTCTTC
CDR3aa: CASSPGSGVSYNEQFF
d_gene: TRBD2
abundance: few
v_gene: TRBV28
j_gene: TRBJ2-1

CDR3nt: TGTGCCAGCGCTAAGACTGAAAGGAATGAGCAGTTCTTC
CDR3aa: CASAKTERNEQFF
d_gene: .
abundance: .
v_gene: TRBV2
j_gene: TRBJ2-1

CDR3nt: TGTGCCAGCAGCCCCCTTTCTAATTCACCCCTCCACTTT
CDR3aa: CASSPLSNSPLHF
d_gene: .
abundance: .
v_gene: TRBV14
j_gene: TRBJ1-6

CDR3nt: TGTGCCAGCAGTTCAGTGGCAACTAATGAAAAACTGTTTTTT
CDR3aa: CASSSVATNEKLFF
d_gene: .
abundance: few
v_gene: TRBV6-5
j_gene: TRBJ1-4

CDR3nt: TGTGCCAGCAGCCAAGATCCCTGGGGGCGCTCCTACGAGCAGTACTTC
CDR3aa: CASSQDPWGRSYEQYF
d_gene: .
abundance: .
v_gene: TRBV14
j_gene: TRBJ2-7

CDR3nt: TGTGCCAGCAGTCCAAGGACTAGCGGGAGGTGGGACACCGGGGAGCTGTTTTTT
CDR3aa: CASSPRTSGRWDTGELFF
d_gene: TRBD2
abundance: .
v_gene: TRBV28
j_gene: TRBJ2-2

CDR3nt: TGCAGCGTTGCCCAAGACAGAGCTAATGAAAAACTGTTTTTT
CDR3aa: CSVAQDRANEKLFF
d_gene: .
abundance: .
v_gene: TRBV29-1
j_gene: TRBJ1-4

CDR3nt: TGTGCCAGCAGCGTAGAGTTACGGCAGGGATACACCGGGGAGCTGTTTTTT
CDR3aa: CASSVELRQGYTGELFF
d_gene: .
abundance: .
v_gene: TRBV9
j_gene: TRBJ2-2

CDR3nt: TGTGCCACCAGGGGAGGATGGACTAGCCCTTCCACAGATACGCAGTATTTT
CDR3aa: CATRGGWTSPSTDTQYF
d_gene: TRBD2
abundance: .
v_gene: TRBV15
j_gene: TRBJ2-3

CDR3nt: TGTGCCAGTAGTATATATGAGGGTCGCGAGCAGTTCTTC
CDR3aa: CASSIYEGREQFF
d_gene: .
abundance: .
v_gene: TRBV19
j_gene: TRBJ2-1

CDR3nt: TGTGCCAGTTCCGGACAGATGAACACTGAAGCTTTCTTT
CDR3aa: CASSGQMNTEAFF
d_gene: .
abundance: .
v_gene: TRBV19
j_gene: TRBJ1-1

CDR3nt: TGTGCCAGCAGCTTTAGGTCTCCGGGACAGGGAGTTTTTGCTGAAGCTTTCTTT
CDR3aa: CASSFRSPGQGVFAEAFF
d_gene: TRBD1
abundance: .
v_gene: TRBV7-8
j_gene: TRBJ1-1

CDR3nt: TGCGCCAGCAGCCAAGAAACAGCGGGATACAGCACCGGGGAGCTGTTTTTT
CDR3aa: CASSQETAGYSTGELFF
d_gene: TRBD2
abundance: .
v_gene: TRBV4-3
j_gene: TRBJ2-2

CDR3nt: TGTGCCAGCAGCTTGGACCAGTCGACCTACAATGAGCAGTTCTTC
CDR3aa: CASSLDQSTYNEQFF
d_gene: .
abundance: .
v_gene: TRBV5-4
j_gene: TRBJ2-1

CDR3nt: TGTGCCAGCAGCGTAGTCCAGGATGGCTACACCTTC
CDR3aa: CASSVVQDGYTF
d_gene: .
abundance: .
v_gene: TRBV9
j_gene: TRBJ1-2

CDR3nt: TGCGCCAGCAGCTGGCGAGGGGGCGATGAGCAGTTCTTC
CDR3aa: CASSWRGGDEQFF
d_gene: TRBD1
abundance: .
v_gene: TRBV5-1
j_gene: TRBJ2-1

CDR3nt: TGTGCCAGCGCGCGGGAGTCTTACAATGAGCAGTTCTTC
CDR3aa: CASARESYNEQFF
d_gene: TRBD2
abundance: .
v_gene: TRBV6-6
j_gene: TRBJ2-1

CDR3nt: TGTGCCAGTAGTATAGGGACTAGCGGGAGCACAGATACGCAGTATTTT
CDR3aa: CASSIGTSGSTDTQYF
d_gene: TRBD2
abundance: few
v_gene: TRBV19
j_gene: TRBJ2-3

CDR3nt: TGTGCCAGCAGCCCGGGGGGCTCCCCCCAGCCCCAGCATTTT
CDR3aa: CASSPGGSPQPQHF
d_gene: .
abundance: once
v_gene: TRBV28
j_gene: TRBJ1-5

CDR3nt: TGTGCCAGCAGTGACGGGCAAGAGACCCAGTACTTC
CDR3aa: CASSDGQETQYF
d_gene: .
abundance: .
v_gene: TRBV2
j_gene: TRBJ2-5

CDR3nt: TGTGCCAGCAGCTTCAGGGTTGTGCAGCCCCAGCATTTT
CDR3aa: CASSFRVVQPQHF
d_gene: .
abundance: .
v_gene: TRBV7-2
j_gene: TRBJ1-5

CDR3nt: TGTGCCAGCAGTGACTCGACTAGCGGGAATGAGCAGTTCTTC
CDR3aa: CASSDSTSGNEQFF
d_gene: TRBD2
abundance: .
v_gene: TRBV6-4
j_gene: TRBJ2-1

CDR3nt: TGCGCCAGCAGTCAATCAAGGACAGAGAACACCGGGGAGCTGTTTTTT
CDR3aa: CASSQSRTENTGELFF
d_gene: .
abundance: .
v_gene: TRBV23-1
j_gene: TRBJ2-2

CDR3nt: TGTGCCATCAGAGAAACGACAGTAGGCCATGAGCAGTTCTTC
CDR3aa: CAIRETTVGHEQFF
d_gene: .
abundance: few
v_gene: TRBV10-3
j_gene: TRBJ2-1

CDR3nt: TGTGCCATCAGCGGGGACAGCCGGATCAGCACAGATACGCAGTATTTT
CDR3aa: CAISGDSRISTDTQYF
d_gene: TRBD1
abundance: .
v_gene: TRBV10-3
j_gene: TRBJ2-3

CDR3nt: TGTGCCAGCAGCGCCACGGTCGTTATCTATGGCTACACCTTC
CDR3aa: CASSATVVIYGYTF
d_gene: .
abundance: .
v_gene: TRBV7-9
j_gene: TRBJ1-2

CDR3nt: TGCGCCAGCAGCGCGGTGAACCAAGAGACCCAGTACTTC
CDR3aa: CASSAVNQETQYF
d_gene: .
abundance: .
v_gene: TRBV5-1
j_gene: TRBJ2-5

CDR3nt: TGCAGCGTTGTTGCGGGGAGCTCCTACAATGAGCAGTTCTTC
CDR3aa: CSVVAGSSYNEQFF
d_gene: .
abundance: .
v_gene: TRBV29-1
j_gene: TRBJ2-1

CDR3nt: TGTGCCAGCAGCTTAGGGACAGGGGGGAGGAACACTGAAGCTTTCTTT
CDR3aa: CASSLGTGGRNTEAFF
d_gene: TRBD1
abundance: .
v_gene: TRBV7-7
j_gene: TRBJ1-1

CDR3nt: TGCGCCAGCAGCGTGAGGCAGGGGGCATACGGGGAGCTGTTTTTT
CDR3aa: CASSVRQGAYGELFF
d_gene: TRBD1
abundance: .
v_gene: TRBV5-1
j_gene: TRBJ2-2

CDR3nt: TGTGCCAGCAGAAGCGGGGGCGACAATGAGCAGTTCTTC
CDR3aa: CASRSGGDNEQFF
d_gene: TRBD2
abundance: once
v_gene: TRBV7-6
j_gene: TRBJ2-1

CDR3nt: TGTGCCAGCAGTTACTCAGGGACAGAAAGTAACTATGGCTACACCTTC
CDR3aa: CASSYSGTESNYGYTF
d_gene: TRBD1
abundance: .
v_gene: TRBV6-5
j_gene: TRBJ1-2